This T cell receptor beta chain was obtained from a study of blood T cell repertoires in COVID-19. Turning to the study itself: The United States, Italy and Spain were the sources of the acute and convalescent COVID-19 samples.

Produced via immunoSEQ multiplex PCR; TCRdb's table is partial and in-frame only. Counted here are some 330,000 clones, more than 90% occurring once; the ten biggest clones make up approximately 17%. CDR1 and CDR2 from the germline V gene are ENHRY and SYGVKD. This CDR3 has 14 residues. V gave up 6 bases and J gave up 2 bases; unmatched junction bases: 5. The TCR comes from a young woman who had recovered from COVID-19. Sample: PBMCs or T cells enriched from blood (not recorded which). J is TRBJ2-5 and V is TRBV10-3, with 8 bases aligning to TRBD2. CDR3 protein: CAISRSSGQETQYF. DNA for the CDR3: TGTGCCATCAGCCGATCTAGCGGGCAAGAGACCCAGTACTTC.